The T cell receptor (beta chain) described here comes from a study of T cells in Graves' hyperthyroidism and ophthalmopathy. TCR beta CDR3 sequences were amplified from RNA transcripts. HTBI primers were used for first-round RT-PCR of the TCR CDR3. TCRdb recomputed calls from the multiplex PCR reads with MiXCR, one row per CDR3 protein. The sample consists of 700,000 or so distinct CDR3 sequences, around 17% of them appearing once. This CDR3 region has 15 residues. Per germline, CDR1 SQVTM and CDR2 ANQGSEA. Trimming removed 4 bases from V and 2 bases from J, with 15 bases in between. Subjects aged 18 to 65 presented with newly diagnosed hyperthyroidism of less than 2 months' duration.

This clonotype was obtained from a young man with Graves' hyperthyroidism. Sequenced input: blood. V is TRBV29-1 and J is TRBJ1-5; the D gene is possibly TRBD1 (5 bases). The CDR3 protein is CSVALQGGGNQPQHF. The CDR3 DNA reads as TGCAGCGTTGCCCTCCAGGGAGGGGGCAATCAGCCCCAGCATTTT.